These 23 T cell receptor beta chains originate from one sample sequenced in a study of blood T cell repertoires in COVID-19. Profiled with immunoSEQ multiplex PCR; TCRdb holds only in-frame clones, not every one. The sample lists around 100,000 clones, 70% to 90% occurring once. Sequencing input: peripheral blood. The receptors stem from a man aged 40-49 years with active or convalescent COVID-19.

The gene calls are TRBV6-2 or TRBV6-3 and TRBJ1-5, with 10 bases lining up with TRBD1. Looked up from germline, CDR1 is MNHEY and CDR2 is SVGEGT. CDR3 size: 15 residues. After removal of 5 bases from V and 7 bases from J, the junction contained 8 bases not matched to a gene. The CDR3 region is CASSGGQGKAQPQHF. CDR3 nucleotides: TGTGCCAGCAGTGGGGGACAGGGGAAGGCGCAGCCCCAGCATTTT.

This chain links TRBV4-2 with TRBJ1-4; D gene uncertain. The CDR3 spans 16 residues. The germline V gene encodes CDR1 LGHNA and CDR2 YNFKEQ. V dropped 0 bases and J dropped 8 bases, with 16 bases sitting between them. The CDR3 DNA is TGTGCCAGCAGCCAAGATGGCAGTCCCGGCGGGGAAAAACTGTTTTTT. Translation gives CASSQDGSPGGEKLFF.

The chain links TRBV5-1 to TRBJ2-2, with D possibly TRBD2 on 5 matching bases. The CDR3 is made up of 14 amino acids. The V and J ends lost 4 bases and 2 bases respectively, with 9 bases between them. The germline gives CDR1 SGHRS, CDR2 YFSETQ. The CDR3 is CASSMPGNTGELFF. CDR3 nucleotides: TGCGCCAGCAGCATGCCGGGAAACACCGGGGAGCTGTTTTTT.

A single count supports this clone. V gene TRBV7-9 combines with J gene TRBJ2-7; D ambiguous. Germline CDR1 reads SEHNR; CDR2 reads FQNEAQ (reference sequence). This CDR3 is built from 14 residues. Trimming took 1 base from V and 3 from J, leaving 10 bases between them. The CDR3 sequence: CASSLVALNYEQYF. Here the CDR3 DNA reads TGTGCCAGCAGCTTAGTGGCCCTTAACTACGAGCAGTACTTC.

The CDR3 reads CASSLMTGGLNSPLHF. As DNA, the CDR3 is TGCGCCAGCAGCTTGATGACAGGGGGCCTAAATTCACCCCTCCACTTT. The rearrangement uses TRBV5-1 and TRBJ1-6; 10 nucleotides match TRBD1. The V and J ends lost 1 base and 7 bases, in that order; junction bases with no gene match: 5. The CDR3 consists of 16 residues. Germline lookup yields CDR1 SGHRS and CDR2 YFSETQ.

This clone was seen a few times. The rearrangement uses TRBV5-5 and TRBJ1-1, with TRBD1 identical over 8 bases. The CDR3 consists of 15 residues. Unmatched junction bases numbered 5, after V lost 4 bases and J lost 0 bases. CDR1 is SGHKS and CDR2 is YYEKEE in the germline V gene (reference sequence). The CDR3 DNA is TGTGCCAGCAGCCGACAGGGGACCATGAACACTGAAGCTTTCTTT. Translated: CASSRQGTMNTEAFF.

The chain has TRBV19 and TRBJ2-7, with D possibly being TRBD1 (6 bases). The CDR3 length is 14 residues. In germline, CDR1 is LNHDA, CDR2 SQIVND (reference sequence). V was trimmed by 5 bases and J by 6 bases, leaving 17 bases between them. The CDR3: CASSSLQGYREQYF. CDR3 nucleotides: TGTGCCAGTAGTTCCCTGCAGGGGTACCGCGAGCAGTACTTC.

This chain joins TRBV7-2 and TRBJ2-3, with 12 bases that match TRBD2. CDR1 and CDR2 from the germline V gene are SGHTA and FQGNSA. Losses at the gene ends were 4 bases for V and 2 bases for J; bases not matched to a gene: 4. The CDR3 spans 16 residues. This CDR3 reads CASSSRLAGDTDTQYF. CDR3 DNA sequence: TGTGCCAGCAGCTCCAGACTAGCGGGAGACACAGATACGCAGTATTTT.

V usage is TRBV9 and J usage is TRBJ2-3, with D possibly TRBD1 on 6 matching bases. Deletions cut 0 bases from V and 2 bases from J, with 13 bases between. Germline V CDR1 and CDR2: SGDLS, YYNGEE. There are 16 residues in the CDR3. CDR3 sequence reads: CASSVVLTGATDTQYF. CDR3 nucleotides: TGTGCCAGCAGCGTAGTCTTGACAGGAGCCACAGATACGCAGTATTTT.

V usage is TRBV7-2 and J usage is TRBJ2-5, with a weak D call TRBD1 (6 bases). V shed 5 bases and J shed 3 bases, with 16 bases lying between them. This CDR3 region has 15 residues. CDR1 and CDR2 from the germline V gene are SGHTA and FQGNSA. This CDR3 reads CASSPPNRVEETQYF. In nucleotides, the CDR3 is TGTGCCAGCAGCCCCCCTAACAGGGTCGAAGAGACCCAGTACTTC.

The rearrangement uses TRBV27 and TRBJ1-5, with D perhaps TRBD1 (6 bases). CDR3 length: 16 residues. The V gene lost 2 bases and the J gene lost 7 bases, with 18 bases spanning the gap. Germline V CDR1 and CDR2: MNHEY, SMNVEV (reference sequence). Here the CDR3 reads CASSLGVGGANQPQHF. The DNA for the CDR3 is TGTGCCAGCAGTTTAGGGGTCGGGGGGGCTAACCAGCCCCAGCATTTT.

The chain is built from TRBV5-1 and TRBJ1-6, with 9 bases lining up with TRBD1. The CDR3 is 15 amino acids. The J segment lost 9 bases and the V segment lost 0 bases, leaving 4 bases of the junction unmatched. In germline, CDR1 is SGHRS, CDR2 YFSETQ. The DNA of the CDR3 is TGCGCCAGCAGCTTGGCTGGGACAGGGCTTTCACCCCTCCACTTT. It codes for CASSLAGTGLSPLHF.

V gene TRBV3-1 (or the pseudogene TRBV3-2) combines with J gene TRBJ2-3, with D perhaps TRBD1 (6 bases). The CDR3 covers 14 residues. In germline, CDR1 is LGHDT, CDR2 YNNKEL (reference sequence). Trimming stripped 5 bases from V and 6 bases from J, with 15 bases between. The CDR3 bases are TGTGCCAGCAGCAGTCAGGGGAGCGGTGATACGCAGTATTTT. This encodes CASSSQGSGDTQYF.

The chain links TRBV7-3 to TRBJ1-2, with 11 bases fitting TRBD1. Germline trimming cut 5 bases from V and 7 bases from J; bases unmatched to any gene: 6. This CDR3 contains 14 residues. Per the germline V gene, CDR1 is SGHTA and CDR2 is FQGTGA. The CDR3 loop reads CASSAGQGAFGYTF. CDR3 DNA: TGTGCCAGCAGCGCTGGACAGGGGGCGTTTGGCTACACCTTC.

Only a few counts were recorded for this clone. The CDR3 region has the DNA TGTGCCTCTGGACTGGGAGGGCAGCCCCAGCATTTT. It is translated as CASGLGGQPQHF. The rearrangement links TRBV30 to TRBJ1-5; D ambiguous. V was clipped by 7 bases and J by 7 bases, with 14 bases between them. Looked up from germline, CDR1 is GTSNPN and CDR2 is SVGIG (reference sequence). This CDR3 spans 12 amino acids.

CDR3 bases: TGCGCCAGCAGCCTAGCTAATTCAGGGGGCGGCACAGATACGCAGTATTTT. Protein sequence: CASSLANSGGGTDTQYF. This sequence joins TRBV4-1 and TRBJ2-3; 8 bases map to TRBD1. The junction had 10 bases not matched to a gene; V was cut back by 4 bases and J by 1 base. The CDR3 runs 17 residues. Germline CDR1 is MGHRA and CDR2 is YSYEKL.

The V call is TRBV11-2, the J call TRBJ2-5; 8 nucleotides agree with TRBD1. This CDR3 is built from 15 residues. Germline V gene data show CDR1 as SGHAT and CDR2 as FQNNGV. V dropped 5 bases and J dropped 5; count of bases not matched to a gene: 10. The CDR3 loop is CASSRPRQGRETQYF. The CDR3 bases are TGTGCCAGCAGCCGCCCTAGACAGGGGAGGGAGACCCAGTACTTC. Filled out from reference TRBV11-2 and TRBJ2-5, the complete variable domain reads EAGVAQSPRYKIIEKRQSVAFWCNPISGHATLYWYQQILGQGPKLLIQFQNNGVVDDSQLPKDRFSAERLKGVDSTLKIQPAKLEDSAVYLCASSRPRQGRETQYFGPGTRLLVL.

The chain uses TRBV18 and TRBJ2-7, with 10 bases identical to TRBD1. CDR3 size: 18 residues. V dropped 2 bases and J dropped 3; count of bases not matched to a gene: 13. The germline V gene has CDR1 KGHSH and CDR2 LQKENI. CDR3 region: CASSPIEGSRDRGYEQYF. The CDR3 nucleotides are TGTGCCAGCTCACCAATTGAAGGGTCCCGGGACAGGGGCTACGAGCAGTACTTC.

This clone was picked up one time. The chain links TRBV5-6 to TRBJ1-2; TRBD1 is a possible D gene (6 bases). Between the trimmed V and J ends, which lost 7 bases and 7 bases, there was a span of 14 bases. The CDR3 has 12 amino acids. Germline V gene sequence: CDR1 SGHDT, CDR2 YYEEEE. CDR3 region: CASVTGMSGYTF. In DNA form, the CDR3 reads TGTGCCAGCGTCACAGGGATGAGTGGCTACACCTTC.

This clone was recorded at least ten times. The chain links TRBV30 to TRBJ1-2; a weak D match, TRBD1 (5 bases). Germline CDR1 and CDR2: GTSNPN and SVGIG (reference sequence). V was trimmed by 3 bases and J by 2 bases, leaving 13 bases between them. The CDR3 length is 14 residues. The CDR3 protein is CAWRTRRVNYGYTF. The CDR3 DNA is TGTGCCTGGAGGACCCGCAGGGTAAACTATGGCTACACCTTC.

This chain links TRBV27 with TRBJ2-2, with D perhaps TRBD2 (6 bases). CDR3 length: 16 residues. With 7 bases removed from V and 3 bases from J, the gap between germline ends came to 18 bases. Germline CDR1 and CDR2: MNHEY and SMNVEV (reference sequence). DNA of the CDR3: TGTGCCAGCACCTCCGGGGCTAGCGTGGACACCGGGGAGCTGTTTTTT. Protein: CASTSGASVDTGELFF.

This rearrangement joins TRBV18 to TRBJ2-5; perhaps TRBD1 as D (5 bases). CDR3 length equals 17 residues. Germline V gene lookup returns CDR1 KGHSH and CDR2 LQKENI. The V end lost 0 bases, the J end lost 2 bases, and 16 bases lay between the germline ends. The CDR3 DNA reads TGTGCCAGCTCACCACCTGCAGGGATGTGGGAACAAGAGACCCAGTACTTC. Residues: CASSPPAGMWEQETQYF. The whole variable domain, remainder taken from reference TRBV18 and TRBJ2-5, is NAGVMQNPRHLVRRRGQEARLRCSPMKGHSHVYWYRQLPEEGLKFMVYLQKENIIDESGMPKERFSAEFPKEGPSILRIQQVVRGDSAAYFCASSPPAGMWEQETQYFGPGTRLLVL.

The chain recombines TRBV27 with TRBJ2-7, with 8 bases matching TRBD1. Germline V gene lookup returns CDR1 MNHEY and CDR2 SMNVEV (reference sequence). V was pared by 5 bases and J by 3 bases, with 9 bases of the junction left unmatched. The CDR3 spans 15 residues. The CDR3 nucleotides are TGTGCCAGCAGTCTCCGACCCGACAGGGGCTACGAGCAGTACTTC. Translating gives CASSLRPDRGYEQYF.